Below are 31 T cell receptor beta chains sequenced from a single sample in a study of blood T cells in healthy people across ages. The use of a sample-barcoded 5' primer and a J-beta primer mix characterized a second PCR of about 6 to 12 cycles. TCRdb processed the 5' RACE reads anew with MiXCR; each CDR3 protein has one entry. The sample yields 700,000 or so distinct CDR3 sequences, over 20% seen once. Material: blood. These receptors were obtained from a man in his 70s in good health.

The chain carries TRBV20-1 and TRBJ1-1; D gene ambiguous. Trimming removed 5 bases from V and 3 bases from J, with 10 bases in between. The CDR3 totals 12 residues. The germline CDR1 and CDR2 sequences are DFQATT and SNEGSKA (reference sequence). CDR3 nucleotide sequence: TGCAGTGCTCGGCAGACTTACACTGAAGCTTTCTTT. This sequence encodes CSARQTYTEAFF.

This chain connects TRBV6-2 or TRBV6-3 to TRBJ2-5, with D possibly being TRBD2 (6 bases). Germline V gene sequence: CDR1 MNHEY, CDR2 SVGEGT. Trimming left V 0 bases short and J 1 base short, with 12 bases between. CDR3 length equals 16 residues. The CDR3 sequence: CASSYSDYGFQETQYF. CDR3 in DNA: TGTGCCAGCAGTTACTCGGACTATGGGTTCCAAGAGACCCAGTACTTC.

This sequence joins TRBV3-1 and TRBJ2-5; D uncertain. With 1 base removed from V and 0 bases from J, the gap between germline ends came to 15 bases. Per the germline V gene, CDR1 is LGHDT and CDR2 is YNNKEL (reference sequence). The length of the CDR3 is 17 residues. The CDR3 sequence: CASSQVSQAPYQETQYF. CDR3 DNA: TGTGCCAGCAGCCAAGTCTCTCAGGCTCCGTACCAAGAGACCCAGTACTTC.

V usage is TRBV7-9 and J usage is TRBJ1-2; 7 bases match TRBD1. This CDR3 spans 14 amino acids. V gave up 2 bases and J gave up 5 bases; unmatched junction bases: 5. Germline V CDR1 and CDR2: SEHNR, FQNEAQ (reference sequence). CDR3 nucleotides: TGTGCCAGCAGCTTATCCGGGACAGAGTATGGCTACACCTTC. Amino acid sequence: CASSLSGTEYGYTF.

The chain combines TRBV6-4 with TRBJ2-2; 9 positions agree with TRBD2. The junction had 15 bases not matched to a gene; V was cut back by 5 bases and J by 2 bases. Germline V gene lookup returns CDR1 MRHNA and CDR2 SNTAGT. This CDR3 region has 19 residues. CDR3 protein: CASSPAGLAGQLNTGELFF. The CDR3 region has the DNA TGTGCCAGCAGTCCGGCGGGGCTAGCGGGACAACTAAACACCGGGGAGCTGTTTTTT.

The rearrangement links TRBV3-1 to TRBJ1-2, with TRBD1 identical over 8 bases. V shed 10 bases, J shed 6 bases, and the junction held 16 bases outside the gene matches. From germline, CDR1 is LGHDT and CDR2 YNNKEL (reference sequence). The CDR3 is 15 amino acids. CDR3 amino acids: CATKDRGDAWDGYTF. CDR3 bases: TGTGCCACCAAAGACAGGGGCGACGCTTGGGATGGCTACACCTTC.

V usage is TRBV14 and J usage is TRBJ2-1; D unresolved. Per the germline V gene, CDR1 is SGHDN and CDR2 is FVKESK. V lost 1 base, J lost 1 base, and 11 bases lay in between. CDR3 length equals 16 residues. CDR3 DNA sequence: TGTGCCAGCAGCCAAGTTTATGTGGGTTCCTACAATGAGCAGTTCTTC. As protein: CASSQVYVGSYNEQFF.

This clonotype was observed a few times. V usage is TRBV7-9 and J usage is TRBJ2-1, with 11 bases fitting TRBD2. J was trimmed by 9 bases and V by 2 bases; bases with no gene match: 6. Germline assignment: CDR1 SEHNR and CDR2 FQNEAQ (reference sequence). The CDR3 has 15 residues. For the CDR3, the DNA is TGTGCCAGCAGCTTACGTAGCGGGGGGGCCGCTGAGCAGTTCTTC. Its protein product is CASSLRSGGAAEQFF. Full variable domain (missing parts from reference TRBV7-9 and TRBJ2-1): DTGVSQNPRHKITKRGQNVTFRCDPISEHNRLYWYRQTLGQGPEFLTYFQNEAQLEKSRLLSDRFSAERPKGSFSTLEIQRTEQGDSAMYLCASSLRSGGAAEQFFGPGTRLTVL.

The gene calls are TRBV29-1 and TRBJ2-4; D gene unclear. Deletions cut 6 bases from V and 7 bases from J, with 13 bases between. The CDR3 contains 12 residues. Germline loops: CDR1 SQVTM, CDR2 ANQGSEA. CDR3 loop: CSVDRGQNIQYF. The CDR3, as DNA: TGCAGCGTCGACCGTGGGCAGAACATTCAGTACTTC.

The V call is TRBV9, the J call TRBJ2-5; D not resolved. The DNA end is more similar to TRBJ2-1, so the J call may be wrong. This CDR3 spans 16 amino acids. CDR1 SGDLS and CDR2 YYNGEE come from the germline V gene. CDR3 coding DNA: TGTGCCAGCAGCGCCTTACAAGGCCCGTCGTTGTATGAGCAGTTCTTC. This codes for CASSALQGPSLYEQFF.

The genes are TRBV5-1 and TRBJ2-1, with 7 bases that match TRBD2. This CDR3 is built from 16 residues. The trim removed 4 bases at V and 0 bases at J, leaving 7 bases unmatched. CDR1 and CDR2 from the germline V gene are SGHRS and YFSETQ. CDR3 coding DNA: TGCGCCAGCAGCGCCCGGCGGGAGTCCTCCTACAATGAGCAGTTCTTC. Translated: CASSARRESSYNEQFF. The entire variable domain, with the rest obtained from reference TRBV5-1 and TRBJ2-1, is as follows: KAGVTQTPRYLIKTRGQQVTLSCSPISGHRSVSWYQQTPGQGLQFLFEYFSETQRNKGNFPGRFSGRQFSNSRSEMNVSTLELGDSALYLCASSARRESSYNEQFFGPGTRLTVL.

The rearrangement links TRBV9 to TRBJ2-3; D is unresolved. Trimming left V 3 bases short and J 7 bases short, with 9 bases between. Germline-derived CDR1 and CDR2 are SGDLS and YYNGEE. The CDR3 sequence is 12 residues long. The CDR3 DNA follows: TGTGCCAGCAGCGCCGAGTTAAATACGCAGTATTTT. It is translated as CASSAELNTQYF.

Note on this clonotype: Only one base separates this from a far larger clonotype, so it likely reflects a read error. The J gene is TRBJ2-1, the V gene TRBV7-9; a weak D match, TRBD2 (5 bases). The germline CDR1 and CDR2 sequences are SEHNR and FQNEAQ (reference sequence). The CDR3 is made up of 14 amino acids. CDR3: CASSRGSSYNEPFF. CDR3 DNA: TGTGCCAGCAGCCGAGGGAGCTCCTACAATGAGCCGTTCTTC.

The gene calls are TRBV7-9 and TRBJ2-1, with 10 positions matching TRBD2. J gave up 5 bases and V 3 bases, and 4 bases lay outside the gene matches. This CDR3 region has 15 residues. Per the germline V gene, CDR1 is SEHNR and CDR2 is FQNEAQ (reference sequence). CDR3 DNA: TGTGCCAGCAGCTTGCTTCTAGCGGGAGACAATGAGCAGTTCTTC. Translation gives CASSLLLAGDNEQFF.

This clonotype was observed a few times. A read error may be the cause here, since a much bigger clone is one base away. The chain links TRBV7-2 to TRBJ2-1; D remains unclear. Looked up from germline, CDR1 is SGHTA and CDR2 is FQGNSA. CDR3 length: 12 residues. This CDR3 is CASSSATNGQFF. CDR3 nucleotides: TGTGCCAGCAGCTCCGCCACGAATGGGCAGTTCTTC.

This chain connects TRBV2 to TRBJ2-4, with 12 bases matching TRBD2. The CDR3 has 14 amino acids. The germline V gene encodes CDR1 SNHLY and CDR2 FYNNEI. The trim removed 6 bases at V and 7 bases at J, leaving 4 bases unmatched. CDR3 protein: CASSGLAGRNIQYF. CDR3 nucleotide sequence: TGTGCCAGCAGCGGACTAGCGGGGAGGAACATTCAGTACTTC.

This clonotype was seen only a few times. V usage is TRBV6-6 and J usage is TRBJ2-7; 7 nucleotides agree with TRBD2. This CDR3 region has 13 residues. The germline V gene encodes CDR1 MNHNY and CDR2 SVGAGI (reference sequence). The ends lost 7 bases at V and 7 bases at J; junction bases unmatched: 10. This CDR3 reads CASKERGLGEQYF. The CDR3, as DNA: TGTGCCAGCAAAGAGCGGGGCCTCGGGGAGCAGTACTTC.

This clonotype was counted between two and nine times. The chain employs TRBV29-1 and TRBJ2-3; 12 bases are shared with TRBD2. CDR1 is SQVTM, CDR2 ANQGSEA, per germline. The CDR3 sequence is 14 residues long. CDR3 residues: CSAATSGGSDTQYF. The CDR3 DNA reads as TGCAGTGCTGCGACTAGCGGGGGATCAGATACGCAGTATTTT.

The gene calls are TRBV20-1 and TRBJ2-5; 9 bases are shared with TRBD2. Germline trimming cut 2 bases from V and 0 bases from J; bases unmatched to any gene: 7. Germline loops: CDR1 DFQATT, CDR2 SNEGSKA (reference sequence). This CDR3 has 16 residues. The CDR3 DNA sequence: TGCAGTGCTAGACGTTATAGCGGGAGAGACCAAGAGACCCAGTACTTC. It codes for CSARRYSGRDQETQYF.

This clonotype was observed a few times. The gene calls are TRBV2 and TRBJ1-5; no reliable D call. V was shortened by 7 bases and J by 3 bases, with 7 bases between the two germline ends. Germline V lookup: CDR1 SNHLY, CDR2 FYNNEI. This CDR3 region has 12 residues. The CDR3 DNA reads TGTGCCAGCAAGAGGGACAATCAGCCCCAGCATTTT. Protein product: CASKRDNQPQHF. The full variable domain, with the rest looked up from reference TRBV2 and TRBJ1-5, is EPEVTQTPSHQVTQMGQEVILRCVPISNHLYFYWYRQILGQKVEFLVSFYNNEISEKSEIFDDQFSVERPDGSNFTLKIRSTKLEDSAMYFCASKRDNQPQHFGDGTRLSIL.

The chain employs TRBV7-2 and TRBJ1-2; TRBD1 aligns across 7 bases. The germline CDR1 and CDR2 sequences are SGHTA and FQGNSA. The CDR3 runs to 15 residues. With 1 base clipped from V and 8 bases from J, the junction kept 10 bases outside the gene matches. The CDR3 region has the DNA TGTGCCAGCAGCTTAGACCTCAGGGGGATCGGGGGCTACACCTTC. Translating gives CASSLDLRGIGGYTF.

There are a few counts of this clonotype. The CDR3 coding sequence is TGTGCCAGCAGCTTAGCGGACGGGCCTACGTTCGAGCAGTACTTC. Translated: CASSLADGPTFEQYF. V usage is TRBV7-7 and J usage is TRBJ2-7; D call uncertain. Germline-derived CDR1 and CDR2 are SSHAT and FNYEAQ (reference sequence). This CDR3 contains 15 residues. V was pared by 0 bases and J by 6 bases, with 15 bases between.

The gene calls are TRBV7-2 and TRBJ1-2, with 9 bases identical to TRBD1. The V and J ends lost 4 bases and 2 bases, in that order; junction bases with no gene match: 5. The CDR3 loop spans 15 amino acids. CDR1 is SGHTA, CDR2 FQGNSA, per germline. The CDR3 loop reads CASSWDRALNYGYTF. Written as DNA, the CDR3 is TGTGCCAGCAGCTGGGACAGGGCCCTAAACTATGGCTACACCTTC.

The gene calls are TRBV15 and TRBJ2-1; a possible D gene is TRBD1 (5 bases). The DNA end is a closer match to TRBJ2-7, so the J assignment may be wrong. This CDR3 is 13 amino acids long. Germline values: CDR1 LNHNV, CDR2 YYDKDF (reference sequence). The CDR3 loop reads CATSRDQGYEQYV. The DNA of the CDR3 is TGTGCCACCAGCAGAGATCAGGGCTACGAGCAGTACGTC.

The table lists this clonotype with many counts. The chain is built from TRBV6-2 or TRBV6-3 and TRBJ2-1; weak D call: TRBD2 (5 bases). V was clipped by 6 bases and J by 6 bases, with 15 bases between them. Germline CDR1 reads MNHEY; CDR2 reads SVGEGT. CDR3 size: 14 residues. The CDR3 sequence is CASSSRLGGNEQFF. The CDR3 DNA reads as TGTGCCAGCAGCTCCCGTCTTGGAGGCAATGAGCAGTTCTTC.

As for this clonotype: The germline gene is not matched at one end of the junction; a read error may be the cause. DNA for the CDR3: TGCGGTGCTAGAGATCCATCTAGTACCAAGACCCAGTACTTC. As protein: CGARDPSSTKTQYF. The chain employs TRBV20-1 and TRBJ2-5; D unclear. The CDR3 runs 14 residues. The germline gives CDR1 DFQATT, CDR2 SNEGSKA (reference sequence).

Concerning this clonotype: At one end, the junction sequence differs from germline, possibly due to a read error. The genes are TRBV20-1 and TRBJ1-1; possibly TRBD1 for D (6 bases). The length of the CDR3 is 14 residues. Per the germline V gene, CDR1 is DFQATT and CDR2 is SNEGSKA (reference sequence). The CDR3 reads CSATRRGARTEALF. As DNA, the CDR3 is TGCAGTGCTACCAGGAGGGGGGCGCGAACTGAAGCTCTCTTT.

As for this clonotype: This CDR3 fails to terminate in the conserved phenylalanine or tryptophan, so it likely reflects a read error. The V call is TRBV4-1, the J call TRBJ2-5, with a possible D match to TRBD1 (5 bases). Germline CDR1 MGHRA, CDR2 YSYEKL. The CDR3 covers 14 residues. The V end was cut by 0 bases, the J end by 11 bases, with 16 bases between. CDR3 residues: CASSQEKKGLEQYV. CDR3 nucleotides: TGCGCCAGCAGCCAAGAAAAAAAGGGGCTTGAGCAGTACGTC.

The CDR3 DNA follows: TGTGCCAGCAGTTACAGGGCTAGCGGGGATTGGACAGATACGCAGTATTTT. Its translation: CASSYRASGDWTDTQYF. This chain joins TRBV6-2 or TRBV6-3 and TRBJ2-3, with 9 bases aligning to TRBD2. With V trimmed by 2 bases and J by 3 bases, 9 bases remained unmatched. The CDR3 is 17 residues long. Germline CDR1 is MNHEY and CDR2 is SVGEGT.

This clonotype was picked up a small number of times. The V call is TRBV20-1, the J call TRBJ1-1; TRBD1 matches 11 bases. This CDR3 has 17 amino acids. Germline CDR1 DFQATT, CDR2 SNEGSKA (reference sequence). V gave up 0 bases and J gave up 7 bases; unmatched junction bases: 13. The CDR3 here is CSARDRTGTGGKNEAFF. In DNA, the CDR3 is TGCAGTGCTAGAGACCGCACCGGGACAGGGGGTAAAAATGAAGCTTTCTTT.

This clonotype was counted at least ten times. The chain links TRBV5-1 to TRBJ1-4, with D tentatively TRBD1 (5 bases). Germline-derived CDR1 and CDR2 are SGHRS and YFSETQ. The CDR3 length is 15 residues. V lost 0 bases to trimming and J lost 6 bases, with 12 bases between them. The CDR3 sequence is CASSLDGTPHEKLFF. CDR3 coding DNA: TGCGCCAGCAGCTTGGATGGGACGCCCCATGAAAAACTGTTTTTT.